Listed below are T cell receptor beta chains from one sample, sequenced in a study of CD8 T cells in Susac syndrome. Each CDR3 protein gets one entry after TCRdb re-called the immunoSEQ multiplex PCR reads with MiXCR. The repertoire holds roughly 200,000 distinct CDR3 sequences, under 95% seen once, with 0.1% in the top ten. Sequenced material: CD4+ T cells from PBMCs. The origin of the receptors is a human donor in good health. Each CDR3 is given with its conserved first and last residue. A D gene is named only where the DNA matches it firmly. Size is stated for part of the rows, as once, few or many counts, or as a class when the clone is expanded.

V gene	clone size	D gene	J gene	CDR3 DNA	CDR3 protein
TRBV30	.	TRBD1	TRBJ1-1	TGTGCCCTCAGGGGACAGCCTAACACTGAAGCTTTCTTT	CALRGQPNTEAFF
TRBV5-1	.	TRBD2	TRBJ2-3	TGCGCCAGCAGGGTAACTAGCGGCCGCACAGATACGCAGTATTTT	CASRVTSGRTDTQYF
TRBV7-9	.	.	TRBJ2-5	TGTGCCAGCAGCCAGGCGAAAGGGCAAGAGACCCAGTACTTC	CASSQAKGQETQYF
TRBV5-1	.	.	TRBJ1-1	TGCGCCAGCAGCTTTGGCTTCCTGGCGGACACTGAAGCTTTCTTT	CASSFGFLADTEAFF
TRBV28	once	.	TRBJ1-5	TGTGCCAGCACCACCCCCTCCGGATATAGCAATCAGCCCCAGCATTTT	CASTTPSGYSNQPQHF
TRBV28	.	.	TRBJ2-1	TGTGCCAGCAGTTTGGGGGGGCCCTACAATGAGCAGTTCTTC	CASSLGGPYNEQFF
TRBV19	.	.	TRBJ1-1	TGTGCCAGCCTACCATTTTTAGGGAACACTGAAGCTTTCTTT	CASLPFLGNTEAFF
TRBV29-1	.	TRBD1	TRBJ1-2	TGCAGCGTTGCAGGGGGGAGCGGCTACACCTTC	CSVAGGSGYTF
TRBV7-2	.	.	TRBJ1-2	TGTGCCAGCAGCTTAGGCGGAGGGCGAAGACCGGGCTACACCTTC	CASSLGGGRRPGYTF
TRBV2	.	.	TRBJ1-1	TGTGCCAACTCAGGGACGCGGGTGAACACTGAAGCTTTCTTT	CANSGTRVNTEAFF
TRBV6-2/TRBV6-3	.	TRBD2	TRBJ2-1	TGTGCCAGCAGACCCCTAGCGGGGCGCTGGAATGAGCAGTTCTTC	CASRPLAGRWNEQFF
TRBV18	.	.	TRBJ1-5	TGTGCCAGCTCACCTGGGGCGGGGATCAATCAGCCCCAGCATTTT	CASSPGAGINQPQHF
TRBV5-1	.	TRBD2	TRBJ2-5	TGCGCCAGCAGCTTGGCCCTAGCGGGGGGCCGGGAGACCCAGTACTTC	CASSLALAGGRETQYF
TRBV3-1	.	.	TRBJ1-2	TGTGCCAGCAGCCGGCCTCAAGGGGGTGGCTACACCTTC	CASSRPQGGGYTF
TRBV13	once	.	TRBJ1-6	TGTGCCAGCAGCTTAGTGGGCGAGAATTCACCCCTCCACTTT	CASSLVGENSPLHF
TRBV4-3	.	.	TRBJ1-5	TGCGCCAGCAGCCAAGACTTTCGGGGTGCGCGCAATCAGCCCCAGCATTTT	CASSQDFRGARNQPQHF
TRBV5-1	.	TRBD2	TRBJ2-3	TGCGCCAGCAGTGGAGAGGCTGGGAGGGTTAGCACAGATACGCAGTATTTT	CASSGEAGRVSTDTQYF
TRBV3-1	once	.	TRBJ1-5	TGTGCCAGCAGCCAAGCAGGGAACAATCAGCCCCAGCATTTT	CASSQAGNNQPQHF
TRBV2	.	.	TRBJ1-1	TGTGCCAGCAGAGGGGTGAACACTGAAGCTTTCTTT	CASRGVNTEAFF
TRBV28	.	.	TRBJ2-4	TGTGCCAGCAGTTTGAGTGACAGAGATAGGAAGATTCAGTACTTC	CASSLSDRDRKIQYF
TRBV18	.	.	TRBJ1-1	TGTGCCAGCTCACCCCTAATAGCAGGGGCGGTCGCTGAAGCTTTCTTT	CASSPLIAGAVAEAFF
TRBV7-9	.	TRBD1	TRBJ1-4	TGTGCCAGCGGGACAGAAAATGAAAAACTGTTTTTT	CASGTENEKLFF
TRBV15	.	TRBD1	TRBJ1-2	TGTGCCACCAGCGGACAACGGCGGGACAGGGGAGTACAGGCCGCATCTCGGGGCTACACCTTC	CATSGQRRDRGVQAASRGYTF
TRBV28	.	.	TRBJ1-6	TGTGCCAGCACCCTCAATGGGGCTCTATTCACCCCTCTCCACTTT	CASTLNGALFTPLHF
TRBV6-5	.	TRBD1	TRBJ1-5	TGTGCCAGCAGTTCCAATCCGACCGGGACAGGGGGTTTGCAGCCCCAGCATTTT	CASSSNPTGTGGLQPQHF